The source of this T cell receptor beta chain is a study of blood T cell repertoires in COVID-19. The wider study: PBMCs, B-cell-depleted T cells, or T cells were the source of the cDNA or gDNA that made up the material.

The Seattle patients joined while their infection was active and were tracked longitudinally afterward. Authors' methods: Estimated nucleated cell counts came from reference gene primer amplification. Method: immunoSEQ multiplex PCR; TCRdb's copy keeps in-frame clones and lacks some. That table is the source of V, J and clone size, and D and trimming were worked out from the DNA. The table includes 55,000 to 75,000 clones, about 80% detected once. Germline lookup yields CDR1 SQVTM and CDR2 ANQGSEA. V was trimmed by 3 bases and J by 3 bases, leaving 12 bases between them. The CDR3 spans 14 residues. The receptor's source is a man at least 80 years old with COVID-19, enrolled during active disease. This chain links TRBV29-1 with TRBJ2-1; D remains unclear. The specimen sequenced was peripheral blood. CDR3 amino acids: CSVDRSIIYNEQFF. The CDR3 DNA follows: TGCAGCGTTGACCGAAGCATTATCTACAATGAGCAGTTCTTC.